These 9 T cell receptor beta chains were sequenced from one sample in a study of cytomegalovirus exposure and HLA in healthy donors. Profiled with immunoSEQ multiplex PCR; TCRdb holds only in-frame clones, not every one. The repertoire holds tens of thousands of clones, with approximately 96% as singletons. Sequencing was performed on PBMCs. The receptors stem from a man younger than 35 in good health and CMV-seropositive.

V and J are TRBV28 and TRBJ2-7; D remains unclear. The CDR3 spans 14 residues. V dropped 2 bases and J dropped 1 base, with 9 bases sitting between them. Germline CDR1 MDHEN, CDR2 SYDVKM. CDR3 sequence reads: CASSLVTPSYEQYF. For the CDR3, the DNA is TGTGCCAGCAGTTTAGTAACACCTTCCTACGAGCAGTACTTC.

This chain uses TRBV11-2 with TRBJ2-2; perhaps TRBD1 as D (5 bases). Deletions cut 4 bases from V and 3 bases from J, with 9 bases between. Germline V gene data show CDR1 as SGHAT and CDR2 as FQNNGV. The CDR3 has 14 residues. The CDR3 loop reads CASSSDTYTGELFF. The CDR3 coding sequence is TGTGCCAGCAGCTCGGACACCTACACCGGGGAGCTGTTTTTT.

The chain is built from TRBV9 and TRBJ2-1, with D unclear. The V gene lost 1 base and the J gene lost 5 bases, with 7 bases spanning the gap. The CDR3 contains 13 residues. Germline lookup yields CDR1 SGDLS and CDR2 YYNGEE. The CDR3 loop is CASSVSTHNEQFF. CDR3 sequence (DNA): TGTGCCAGCAGCGTAAGCACTCACAATGAGCAGTTCTTC.

This clone was counted a single time. The chain is built from TRBV13 and TRBJ1-4; D is possibly TRBD1 (6 bases). Trimming cost V 5 bases and J 4 bases, with 11 bases left between them. Germline loops: CDR1 PRHDT, CDR2 FYEKMQ (reference sequence). The CDR3 has 14 residues. In nucleotides, the CDR3 is TGTGCCAGCAGCACACAGGGTGGTAATGAAAAACTGTTTTTT. It encodes CASSTQGGNEKLFF.

This clone was found once. The chain is built from TRBV28 and TRBJ1-1; D is unresolved. This CDR3 comprises 15 residues. The ends were cut back, 3 bases at V and 0 bases at J, with 11 bases in the middle. Germline-derived CDR1 and CDR2 are MDHEN and SYDVKM. The CDR3 spells CASSFQGVMNTEAFF. The CDR3 DNA reads as TGTGCCAGCAGTTTTCAAGGAGTTATGAACACTGAAGCTTTCTTT. Combining the CDR3 with reference TRBV28 and TRBJ1-1 gives the whole variable domain DVKVTQSSRYLVKRTGEKVFLECVQDMDHENMFWYRQDPGLGLRLIYFSYDVKMKEKGDIPEGYSVSREKKERFSLILESASTNQTSMYLCASSFQGVMNTEAFFGQGTRLTVV.

The rearrangement uses TRBV9 and TRBJ2-7; D is uncertain. Germline V lookup: CDR1 SGDLS, CDR2 YYNGEE. With 5 bases removed from V and 1 base from J, the gap between germline ends came to 10 bases. The CDR3 sequence is 13 residues long. CDR3 coding DNA: TGTGCCAGCAGTACAGCCGAGTCCTACGAGCAGTACTTC. Translating gives CASSTAESYEQYF.

The rearrangement joins TRBV27 to TRBJ2-1; TRBD2 agrees at 9 bases. This CDR3 is built from 14 residues. The V gene end was trimmed by 7 bases and the J gene end by 7 bases; junction bases not matched to a gene: 8. The germline V gene encodes CDR1 MNHEY and CDR2 SMNVEV (reference sequence). The CDR3 region has the DNA TGTGCCAGCACACGGGCGGGAGGGTCTAATGAGCAGTTCTTC. Residues: CASTRAGGSNEQFF.

This chain uses TRBV4-1 with TRBJ2-2, with TRBD2 identical over 8 bases. CDR1 is MGHRA, CDR2 YSYEKL, per germline. The CDR3 runs to 17 residues. Unmatched junction bases numbered 7, after V lost 1 base and J lost 3 bases. The CDR3 sequence: CASSQARAGAHTGELFF. The CDR3, as DNA: TGCGCCAGCAGCCAAGCCCGAGCGGGGGCCCACACCGGGGAGCTGTTTTTT.

The CDR3: CASRRIGGAVAETQYF. The CDR3 DNA reads TGCGCCAGCAGGCGCATAGGGGGCGCGGTCGCAGAGACCCAGTACTTC. This chain links TRBV4-1 with TRBJ2-5, with 7 bases that match TRBD1. There are 16 residues in the CDR3. Germline loops: CDR1 MGHRA, CDR2 YSYEKL. With 6 bases clipped from V and 4 bases from J, the junction kept 14 bases outside the gene matches.